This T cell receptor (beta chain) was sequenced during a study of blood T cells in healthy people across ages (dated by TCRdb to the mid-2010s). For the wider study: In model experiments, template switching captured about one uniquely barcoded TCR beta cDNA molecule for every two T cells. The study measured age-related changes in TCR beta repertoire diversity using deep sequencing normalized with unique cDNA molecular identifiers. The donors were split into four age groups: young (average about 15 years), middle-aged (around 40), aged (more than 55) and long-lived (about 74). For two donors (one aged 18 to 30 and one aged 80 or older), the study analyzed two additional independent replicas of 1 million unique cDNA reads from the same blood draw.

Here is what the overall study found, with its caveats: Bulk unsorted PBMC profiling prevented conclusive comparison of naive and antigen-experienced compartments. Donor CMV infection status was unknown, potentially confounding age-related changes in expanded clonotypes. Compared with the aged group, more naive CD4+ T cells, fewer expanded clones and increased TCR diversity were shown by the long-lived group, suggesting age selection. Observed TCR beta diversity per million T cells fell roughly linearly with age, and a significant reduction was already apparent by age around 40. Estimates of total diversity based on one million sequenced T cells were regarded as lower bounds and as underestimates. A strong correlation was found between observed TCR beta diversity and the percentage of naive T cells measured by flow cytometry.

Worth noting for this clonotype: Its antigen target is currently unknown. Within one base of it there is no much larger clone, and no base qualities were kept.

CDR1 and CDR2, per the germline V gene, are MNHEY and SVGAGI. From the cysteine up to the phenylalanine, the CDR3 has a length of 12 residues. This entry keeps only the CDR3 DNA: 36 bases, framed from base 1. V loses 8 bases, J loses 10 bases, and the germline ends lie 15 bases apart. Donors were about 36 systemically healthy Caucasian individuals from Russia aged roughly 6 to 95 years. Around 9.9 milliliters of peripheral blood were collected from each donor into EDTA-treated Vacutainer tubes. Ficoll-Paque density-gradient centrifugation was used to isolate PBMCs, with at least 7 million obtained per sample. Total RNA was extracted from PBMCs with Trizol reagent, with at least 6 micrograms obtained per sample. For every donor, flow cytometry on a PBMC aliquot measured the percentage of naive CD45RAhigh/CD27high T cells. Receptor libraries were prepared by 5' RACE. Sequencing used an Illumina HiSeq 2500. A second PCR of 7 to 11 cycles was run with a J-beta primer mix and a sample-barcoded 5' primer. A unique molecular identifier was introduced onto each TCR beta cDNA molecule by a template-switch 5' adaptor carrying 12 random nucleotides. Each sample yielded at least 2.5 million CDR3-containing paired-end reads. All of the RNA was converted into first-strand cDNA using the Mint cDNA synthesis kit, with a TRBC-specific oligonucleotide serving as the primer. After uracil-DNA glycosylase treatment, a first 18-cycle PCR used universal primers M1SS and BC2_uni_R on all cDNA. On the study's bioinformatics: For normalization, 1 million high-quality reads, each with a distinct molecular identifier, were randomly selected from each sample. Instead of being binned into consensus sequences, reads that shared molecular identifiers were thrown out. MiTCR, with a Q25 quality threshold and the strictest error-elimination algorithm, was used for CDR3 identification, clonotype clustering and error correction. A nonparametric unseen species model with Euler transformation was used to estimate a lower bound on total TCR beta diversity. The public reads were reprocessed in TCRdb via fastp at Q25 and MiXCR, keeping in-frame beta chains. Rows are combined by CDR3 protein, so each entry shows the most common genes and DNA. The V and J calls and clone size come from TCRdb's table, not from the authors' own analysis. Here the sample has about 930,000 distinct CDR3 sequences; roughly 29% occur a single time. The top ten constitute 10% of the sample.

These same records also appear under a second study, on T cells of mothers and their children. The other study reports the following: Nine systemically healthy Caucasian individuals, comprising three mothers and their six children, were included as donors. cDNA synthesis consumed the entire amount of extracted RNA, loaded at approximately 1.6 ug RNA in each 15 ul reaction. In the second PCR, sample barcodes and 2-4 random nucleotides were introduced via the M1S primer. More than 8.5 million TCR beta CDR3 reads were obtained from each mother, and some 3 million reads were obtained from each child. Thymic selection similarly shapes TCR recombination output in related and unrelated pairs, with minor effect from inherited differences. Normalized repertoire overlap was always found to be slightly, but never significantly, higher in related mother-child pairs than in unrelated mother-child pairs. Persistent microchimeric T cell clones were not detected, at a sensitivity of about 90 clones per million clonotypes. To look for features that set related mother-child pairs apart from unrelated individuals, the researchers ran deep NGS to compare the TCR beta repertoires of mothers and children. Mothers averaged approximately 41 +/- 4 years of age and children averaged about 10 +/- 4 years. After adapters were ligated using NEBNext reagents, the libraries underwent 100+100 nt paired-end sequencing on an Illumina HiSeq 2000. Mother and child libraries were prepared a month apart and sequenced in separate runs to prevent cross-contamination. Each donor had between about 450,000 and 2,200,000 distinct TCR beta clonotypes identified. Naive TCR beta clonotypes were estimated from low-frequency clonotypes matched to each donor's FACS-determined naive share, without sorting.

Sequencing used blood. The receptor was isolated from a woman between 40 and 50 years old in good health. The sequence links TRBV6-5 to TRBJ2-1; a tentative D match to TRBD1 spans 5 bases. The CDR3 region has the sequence CASGASSYEQFF. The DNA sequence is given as TGTGCCAGCGGGGCGAGCTCCTACGAGCAGTTCTTC.